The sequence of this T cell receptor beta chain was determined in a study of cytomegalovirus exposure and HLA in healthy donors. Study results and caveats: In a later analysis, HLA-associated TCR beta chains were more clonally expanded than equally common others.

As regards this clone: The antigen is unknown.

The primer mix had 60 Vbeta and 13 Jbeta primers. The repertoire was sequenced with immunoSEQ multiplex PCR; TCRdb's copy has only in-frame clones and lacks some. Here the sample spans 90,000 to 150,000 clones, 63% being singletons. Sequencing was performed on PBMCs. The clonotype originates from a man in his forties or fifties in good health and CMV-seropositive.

CDR3 nucleotides: TGTGCCAGTAGTATAGAGCGGACAAAACTTTCACCCCTCCACTTT. Its translation: CASSIERTKLSPLHF. V usage is TRBV19 and J usage is TRBJ1-6, with D maybe TRBD1 (5 bases). The CDR3 is 15 amino acids. Germline CDR1 reads LNHDA; CDR2 reads SQIVND (reference sequence). Deletions cut 0 bases from V and 9 bases from J, with 12 bases between.